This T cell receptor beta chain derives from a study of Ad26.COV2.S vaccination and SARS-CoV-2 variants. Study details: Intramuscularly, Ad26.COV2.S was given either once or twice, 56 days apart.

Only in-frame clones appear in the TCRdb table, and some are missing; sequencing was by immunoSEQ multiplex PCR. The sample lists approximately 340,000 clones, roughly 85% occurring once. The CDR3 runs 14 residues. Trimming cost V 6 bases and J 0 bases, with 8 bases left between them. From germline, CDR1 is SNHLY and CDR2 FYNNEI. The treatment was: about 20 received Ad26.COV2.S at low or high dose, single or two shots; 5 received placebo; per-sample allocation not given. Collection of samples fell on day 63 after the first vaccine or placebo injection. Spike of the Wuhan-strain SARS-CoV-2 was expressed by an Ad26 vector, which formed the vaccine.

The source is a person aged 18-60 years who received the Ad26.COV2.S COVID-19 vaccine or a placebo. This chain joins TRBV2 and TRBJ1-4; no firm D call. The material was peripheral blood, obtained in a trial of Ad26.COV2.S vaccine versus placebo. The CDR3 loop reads CASRSGATNEKLFF. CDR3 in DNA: TGTGCCAGCAGGTCAGGAGCAACTAATGAAAAACTGTTTTTT.